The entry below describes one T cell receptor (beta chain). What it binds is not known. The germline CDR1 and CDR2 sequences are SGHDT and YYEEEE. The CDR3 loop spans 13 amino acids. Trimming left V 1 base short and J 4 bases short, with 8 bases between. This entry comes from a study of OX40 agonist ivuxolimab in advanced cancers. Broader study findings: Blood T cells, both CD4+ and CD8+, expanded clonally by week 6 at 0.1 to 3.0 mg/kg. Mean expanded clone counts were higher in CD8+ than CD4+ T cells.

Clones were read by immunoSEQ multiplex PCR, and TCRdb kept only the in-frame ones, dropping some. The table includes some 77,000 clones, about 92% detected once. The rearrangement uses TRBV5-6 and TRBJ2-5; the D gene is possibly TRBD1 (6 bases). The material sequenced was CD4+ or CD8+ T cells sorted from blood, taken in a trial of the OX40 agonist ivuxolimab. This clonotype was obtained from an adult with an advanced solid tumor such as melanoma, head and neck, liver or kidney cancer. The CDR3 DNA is TGTGCCAGCAGCTTGATCAGGGGAGAGACCCAGTACTTC. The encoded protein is CASSLIRGETQYF.